The 10 T cell receptor beta chains below all came from one sample that was sequenced in a study of CXCR3-negative and CXCR3-positive naive CD8 T cells. Study-wide results and caveats: More hydrophobic TRB CDR3s were found in CXCR3-positive naive cells than in CXCR3-negative naive cells.

No antigen has been identified for these receptors. Carrying UMI labels, the TRB cDNA libraries were prepared through 5' RACE. TCRdb reprocessed the 5' RACE reads; each CDR3 protein has one entry and no DNA is given. This table holds 150,000 to 160,000 distinct CDR3 sequences. Sequencing was carried out using naive CXCR3+ CD8+ T cells from blood. Described subset: CD45RO-CCR7+CD27+CD95- naive CD8+ T cells expressing CXCR3 (TNR3+). The receptors were sampled from a human donor in good health. Some clones in this sample may be carry-over from other donors' samples.

V and J are TRBV29-1 and TRBJ2-1; the TCRdb call, TRBD2, lacks DNA for checking. The CDR3 is 13 residues long. Germline V lookup: CDR1 SQVTM, CDR2 ANQGSEA. CDR3 region: CSVVGRVCNEQFF.

This sequence joins TRBV4-1 and TRBJ2-1; TCRdb calls TRBD1, which cannot be checked without DNA. The germline V gene has CDR1 MGHRA and CDR2 YSYEKL. CDR3 length equals 17 residues. The CDR3: CASSPTDVDSRYNEQFF.

This chain links TRBV15 with TRBJ2-2. The V gene's germline CDR1 is LNHNV and CDR2 YYDKDF (reference sequence). The CDR3 length is 14 residues. CDR3 region: CATSSVANTGELFF.

The V and J genes are TRBV4-1 and TRBJ2-7; TCRdb lists TRBD1, though no DNA is available to test this call. Germline V gives CDR1 MGHRA, CDR2 YSYEKL. The CDR3 extends over 15 amino acids. The CDR3 is CASSRTAGPSYEQYF.

The chain uses TRBV12-3 or TRBV12-4 and TRBJ2-1; the TCRdb D gene call, TRBD1, has no DNA to confirm it. The CDR3 length is 16 residues. The CDR3 loop reads CASRVEEEGALNEQFF.

The chain joins TRBV23-1 to TRBJ2-3; TCRdb returns TRBD2, unconfirmable since there is no DNA. Being an ORF, TRBV23-1 has a function that is uncertain. The CDR3 spans 19 residues. The CDR3: CASSGIGTAKTREGRTQYF.

This chain's CDR3 is CASSQAQTQNTEAFF. This sequence joins TRBV14 and TRBJ1-1. CDR3 length: 15 residues. In germline, CDR1 is SGHDN, CDR2 FVKESK.

This chain links TRBV9 with TRBJ1-4; TCRdb's D gene call, TRBD1, goes unchecked for lack of DNA. CDR3 length: 16 residues. Germline values: CDR1 SGDLS, CDR2 YYNGEE. The CDR3 region is CASSYDRGHANEKLFF.

The genes are TRBV7-3 and TRBJ1-1. Germline assignment: CDR1 SGHTA and CDR2 FQGTGA. The CDR3 consists of 12 residues. CDR3 sequence reads: CASSLDGFEAFF. The whole variable domain, filled in from reference TRBV7-3 and TRBJ1-1, reads GAGVSQTPSNKVTEKGKYVELRCDPISGHTALYWYRQSLGQGPEFLIYFQGTGAADDSGLPNDRFFAVRPEGSVSTLKIQRTERGDSAVYLCASSLDGFEAFFGQGTRLTVV.

The chain recombines TRBV7-6 with TRBJ2-7. This CDR3 region has 12 residues. In germline, CDR1 is SGHVS, CDR2 FNYEAQ. The CDR3 sequence: CASSLPFGEQYF.